These 9 T cell receptor beta chains were sequenced from one sample in a study of control samples from healthy donors and cancer patients. Profiled with immunoSEQ multiplex PCR; TCRdb holds only in-frame clones, not every one. Of about 410,000 clones listed, about nine tenths are singletons. Input material: PBMCs. Receptors originate from a man between 35 and 55 years old with head and neck cancer.

The CDR3 region is CASSAQGGDNQPQHF. CDR3 DNA sequence: TGTGCCAGCAGTGCTCAGGGAGGAGACAATCAGCCCCAGCATTTT. The genes are TRBV2 and TRBJ1-5, with a possible D match to TRBD1 (5 bases). Germline loops: CDR1 SNHLY, CDR2 FYNNEI. The V gene lost 4 bases and the J gene lost 3 bases, with 13 bases spanning the gap. The CDR3 length is 15 residues.

This chain connects TRBV28 to TRBJ2-7; the D gene is possibly TRBD2 (5 bases). The V end was cut by 8 bases, the J end by 4 bases, with 21 bases between. CDR3 length: 15 amino acids. Germline V gene lookup returns CDR1 MDHEN and CDR2 SYDVKM. The CDR3 sequence is CASQPPRAEGYEQYF. The CDR3 DNA reads as TGTGCCAGCCAACCCCCCCGGGCAGAGGGATACGAGCAGTACTTC.

The J gene is TRBJ2-7, the V gene TRBV6-2 or TRBV6-3; 10 bases are a match to TRBD1. CDR3 length equals 15 residues. Germline V gives CDR1 MNHEY, CDR2 SVGEGT. V shed 2 bases and J 2 bases; nucleotides not matched to a gene: 3. CDR3 nucleotides: TGTGCCAGCAGTTACGAAGGGACAGGGGCCTACGAGCAGTACTTC. Translation: CASSYEGTGAYEQYF.

The chain couples TRBV21-1 to TRBJ2-7; TRBD1 is the table's D call, not checked against the DNA. TRBV21-1 is classified as a pseudogene. The CDR3 length is 14 residues. The CDR3: CASSKGQGEYEQYF. CDR3 coding DNA: TGTGCCAGCAGCAAGGGACAGGGGGAATACGAGCAGTACTTC.

The rearrangement uses TRBV6-6 and TRBJ1-2; TRBD1 might be the D (5 bases). Per the germline V gene, CDR1 is MNHNY and CDR2 is SVGAGI (reference sequence). Trimming removed 2 bases at V and 8 bases at J, with 15 bases between. CDR3 size: 14 residues. This chain's CDR3 is CASSYETSWGGYTF. For the CDR3, the DNA is TGTGCCAGCAGTTACGAGACCTCATGGGGCGGCTACACCTTC.

J is TRBJ2-5 and V is TRBV3-1 (or the pseudogene TRBV3-2); D not resolved. This CDR3 is 10 amino acids long. The germline V gene has CDR1 LGHDT and CDR2 YNNKEL (reference sequence). The V and J ends lost 10 bases and 5 bases respectively, with 8 bases between them. CDR3 coding DNA: TGTGCCACCTCTCATGAGACCCAGTACTTC. Its translation is CATSHETQYF.

The J gene is TRBJ1-4, the V gene TRBV3-1 (or the pseudogene TRBV3-2), with 7 nucleotides matching TRBD1. The V and J ends lost 5 bases and 0 bases, in that order; junction bases with no gene match: 6. Germline values: CDR1 LGHDT, CDR2 YNNKEL (reference sequence). The CDR3 loop spans 16 amino acids. CDR3 in amino acids: CASSYRQGSTNEKLFF. CDR3 nucleotide sequence: TGTGCCAGCAGCTATAGACAGGGTTCAACTAATGAAAAACTGTTTTTT.

The rearrangement links TRBV3-1 (or the pseudogene TRBV3-2) to TRBJ1-2, with 9 bases aligning to TRBD1. V trimming: 0 bases; J trimming: 8 bases; junction bases outside the gene matches: 10. This CDR3 has 16 residues. Germline V gives CDR1 LGHDT, CDR2 YNNKEL (reference sequence). The CDR3 nucleotides read TGTGCCAGCAGCCAAGATTCGGGACAGGGAAACTGGGGCTACACCTTC. Encoded protein: CASSQDSGQGNWGYTF.

V usage is TRBV20-1 and J usage is TRBJ2-5, with TRBD2 as a possible D gene (7 bases). V was pared by 4 bases and J by 4 bases, with 16 bases between. CDR3 size: 14 residues. CDR1 DFQATT and CDR2 SNEGSKA come from the germline V gene (reference sequence). DNA for the CDR3: TGCAGTGCTATTGAAGGAGGGGGGGGAGAGACCCAGTACTTC. Protein: CSAIEGGGGETQYF.